These 6 T cell receptor beta chains came from one sample sequenced in a study of shared clonotypes between healthy human individuals. In the naive CD8 group, cells lacked CD45RO and were positively selected for CCR7, so terminally differentiated effector memory CD45RA+ cells were left out. Profiling relied on immunoSEQ multiplex PCR, and the TCRdb table lists in-frame clones only, not all of them. This sample has 2 million or so clones, with about 95% found just once. Sequencing input: naive CD8+ T cells sorted from blood. These receptors came from a young man in good health.

This chain uses TRBV28 with TRBJ1-2, with a tentative D call TRBD1 (5 bases). The ends were cut back, 6 bases at V and 8 bases at J, with 16 bases in the middle. CDR3 length equals 13 residues. CDR1 is MDHEN and CDR2 is SYDVKM in the germline V gene. The CDR3 DNA reads TGTGCCAGCAGATCCGGGACGGTAGCGGGCTACACCTTC. The encoded protein is CASRSGTVAGYTF.

The rearrangement uses TRBV30 and TRBJ2-3, with D uncertain. The CDR3 spans 15 residues. V shed 0 bases and J shed 0 bases, with 10 bases lying between them. Germline lookup yields CDR1 GTSNPN and CDR2 SVGIG (reference sequence). DNA of the CDR3: TGTGCCTGGAGTGTTAACGGAATTAGCACAGATACGCAGTATTTT. Translated: CAWSVNGISTDTQYF.

V usage is TRBV11-2 and J usage is TRBJ1-1; 7 bases agree with TRBD1. Germline V gives CDR1 SGHAT, CDR2 FQNNGV. V lost 5 bases to trimming and J lost 2 bases; unmatched junction nucleotides: 11. The CDR3 consists of 16 residues. The chain's CDR3 is CASSPTPDRANTEAFF. The CDR3, as DNA: TGTGCCAGCAGCCCGACCCCAGACAGGGCTAACACTGAAGCTTTCTTT.

The chain has TRBV27 and TRBJ1-5, with 8 bases lining up with TRBD1. CDR3 length: 15 amino acids. The V and J ends lost 2 bases and 3 bases, in that order; junction bases with no gene match: 3. CDR1 is MNHEY and CDR2 is SMNVEV in the germline V gene (reference sequence). As DNA, the CDR3 is TGTGCCAGCAGTTTAGGGACAGGAAACAATCAGCCCCAGCATTTT. Amino acid sequence: CASSLGTGNNQPQHF.

This chain connects TRBV5-6 to TRBJ2-3; D remains ambiguous. Germline CDR1 and CDR2: SGHDT and YYEEEE. V lost 4 bases to trimming and J lost 4 bases, with 13 bases between them. The CDR3 runs to 14 residues. Here the CDR3 DNA reads TGTGCCAGCAGCCTGTTATTGATCCCAGATACGCAGTATTTT. Its translation is CASSLLLIPDTQYF.

This chain links TRBV18 with TRBJ2-7; maybe TRBD2 (6 bases). This CDR3 comprises 14 residues. V lost 2 bases and J lost 3, with 11 bases in between. The V gene's germline CDR1 is KGHSH and CDR2 LQKENI. The CDR3 nucleotides are TGTGCCAGCTCACCAGGGGACTCTTTCTACGAGCAGTACTTC. Translated: CASSPGDSFYEQYF.